The present T cell receptor (beta chain) was sequenced within a study of blood T cell repertoires in COVID-19. Background on the study: Whether acute or convalescent, the COVID-19 samples came from the United States, Italy and Spain. Sample material is recorded as cDNA or gDNA derived from T cells, B-cell-depleted T cells, or PBMCs.

Repertoires were generated with immunoSEQ multiplex PCR, while TCRdb's copy carries only in-frame clones and drops some. The repertoire holds about 18,000 clones, with about 85% as singletons. The CDR3 sequence is 14 residues long. With 5 bases clipped from V and 1 base from J, the junction kept 4 bases outside the gene matches. Germline CDR1 is MNHEY and CDR2 is SVGEGT. The chain employs TRBV6-2 or TRBV6-3 and TRBJ1-1; 7 bases fit TRBD1. The sequenced sample was peripheral blood. The sequence derives from a man aged 45-60 years with active COVID-19. The CDR3 sequence: CASSDDRANTEAFF. CDR3 DNA: TGTGCCAGCAGTGATGACAGGGCGAACACTGAAGCTTTCTTT.